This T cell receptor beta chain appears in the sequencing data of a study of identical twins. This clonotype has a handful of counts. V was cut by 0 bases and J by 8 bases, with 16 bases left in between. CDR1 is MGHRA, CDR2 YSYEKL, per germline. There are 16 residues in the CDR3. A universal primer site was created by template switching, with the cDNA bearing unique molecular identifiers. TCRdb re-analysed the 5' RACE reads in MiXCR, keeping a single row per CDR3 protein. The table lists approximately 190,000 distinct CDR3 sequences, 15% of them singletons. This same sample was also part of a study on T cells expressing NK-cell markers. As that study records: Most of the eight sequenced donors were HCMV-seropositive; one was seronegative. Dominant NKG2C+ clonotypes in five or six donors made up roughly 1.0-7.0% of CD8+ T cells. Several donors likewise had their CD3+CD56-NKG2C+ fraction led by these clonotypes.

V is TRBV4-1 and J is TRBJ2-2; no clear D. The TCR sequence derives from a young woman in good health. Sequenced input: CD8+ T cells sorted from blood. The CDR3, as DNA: TGCGCCAGCAGCCAAGATCGGTACCCCTTGTCTGGGGAGCTGTTTTTT. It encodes CASSQDRYPLSGELFF.